This T cell receptor beta chain was recovered during a study of OX40 agonist ivuxolimab in advanced cancers. Study-level background: An agonistic anti-OX40 (CD134) antibody, ivuxolimab, was used to treat the patients. The group had a mean age of around 64 years, ranged from about 20 to 90, and was 82.7% male.

Data came from immunoSEQ multiplex PCR; TCRdb stores just in-frame clones and leaves some out. The sample includes about 71,000 clones, more than 75% of them seen just once. J gave up 2 bases and V 7 bases, and 11 bases lay outside the gene matches. The CDR3 length is 16 residues. The germline gives CDR1 MNHEY, CDR2 SMNVEV (reference sequence). The TCR sequence derives from an adult with an advanced solid tumor such as melanoma, head and neck, liver or kidney cancer. Sequenced material: CD4+ or CD8+ T cells sorted from blood, taken in a trial of the OX40 agonist ivuxolimab. This sequence joins TRBV27 and TRBJ2-7; TRBD1 matches at 10 bases. CDR3 DNA sequence: TGTGCCAGCACTCGACAGGGACAGGGGTTCCCCTACGAGCAGTACTTC. As protein: CASTRQGQGFPYEQYF.